The following is a T cell receptor beta chain sequence with its context. This clone came up once. Its antigen is still unknown. Base qualities were left out, and no much larger clone turns up one base away. This entry belongs to a study of neoadjuvant anti-PD-1 for oral cavity cancer (dated by TCRdb to the early 2020s). As for the study more broadly: Before curative-intent surgical resection, most patients were given three to four biweekly doses of nivolumab at 3 mg/kg. Under RECIST 1.1, patients with complete response, partial response or stable disease were classed as responders, and patients with progression were classed as non-responders. Patients without progression received a fourth nivolumab dose around day 43 and underwent definitive surgical resection on days 50-56. The parent correlative cohort included about a dozen patients, with an approximately 32% response rate. The full study reports these points: Higher pretreatment blood Treg/Th17 ratios correlated with higher pretreatment blood TCRbeta clonality and lower post-treatment tumor TCRbeta clonality. Within PBMCs, T cell clonality (Gini index) was significantly higher in non-responders than responders after neoadjuvant nivolumab. The TCR analyses had only a few patients in each response group, and the authors called for validation in larger cohorts.

For deep sequencing of PBMC libraries, mostly roughly 450 ng of input genomic DNA was used, and six replicates were run per sample. Following the manufacturer's instructions, the team built TCRbeta libraries using the immunoSEQ hsTCRbeta kit. An Illumina NovaSeq 6000 S4 flow cell was used to sequence the final libraries, which had first been combined to 3 nM. In the paper's pipeline: The immunoSEQ Analyzer was used for raw data preprocessing and quality control. The analysis was limited to productive rearrangements, and each clonotype was defined by a unique CDR3 amino acid sequence. Repertoire clonality was estimated as the Gini-Simpson index, which was calculated using the R package tcR. Student's t test was used to compare Gini indices, and Pearson correlation was used to assess associations with tumor size change. TCRdb limited this immuneACCESS table to in-frame rearrangements with V and J called. A share of clones is missing; checked studies link under half to unresolved V genes, and the rest is unexplained. For V, J and clone size, that table is used; D and trimming come from the DNA. The sample records about 72,000 clones, around 83% of which are singletons. Roughly 3.4% of the sample is taken by the ten largest.

In the paper's terms, the time point label means: after neoadjuvant nivolumab, at surgical resection. None of the patients had received prior systemic or radiation treatment, and all were newly diagnosed with stage II-IVA oral cavity squamous cell carcinoma. The cohort was made up of patients with locally advanced, HPV-negative oral cavity squamous cell carcinoma. Peripheral blood mononuclear cells were analyzed directly, without maintenance or expansion in culture. The samples were obtained from a longitudinal correlative study of a single-arm phase II trial testing neoadjuvant nivolumab in oral cavity squamous cell carcinoma. Subject-matched pre- and post-treatment PBMCs and tumors from three responders and three non-responders underwent genomic DNA-based TCRbeta sequencing. Peripheral blood mononuclear cells were collected once before nivolumab treatment and again after treatment, at the time of surgery. The Maxwell RSC DNA from Cells kit was used to extract genomic DNA from PBMCs.

The source is a person between 35 and 79 years old with oral cavity squamous cell carcinoma. Specimen: PBMCs, collected after nivolumab (anti-PD-1) treatment.

The DNA reads TGTGCCACCAGCAGAGATGGGTGGGGGGGCAGCTATGGCTACACCTTC. Translated, this gives CATSRDGWGGSYGYTF. The rearrangement joined TRBV15 to TRBJ1-2; the D gene is perhaps TRBD1, from 6 matching bases. CDR1 and CDR2, looked up from the germline V gene (reference sequence), are LNHNV and YYDKDF. At the junction V is shortened by 0 bases and J by 4 bases, with 15 bases in between. The CDR3 holds 16 amino acids from the cysteine to the phenylalanine. Of all the DNA, just the CDR3 is kept, 48 bases in frame from base 1.